The 18 T cell receptor beta chains given below trace back to one sample, sequenced in a study of response to subunit inactivated influenza vaccine. TCRdb itself ran the RT-PCR reads through MiXCR, one entry per CDR3 protein. This table has more than 700,000 distinct CDR3 sequences, about 20% appearing once. The input for sequencing was PBMCs from blood, taken approximately 5 days after vaccination. The receptor source for this set is a man aged 45-65 years who received an inactivated influenza vaccine.

This CDR3 reads CASSGTGVWEQYF. The DNA for the CDR3 is TGTGCCAGCTCAGGGACAGGGGTTTGGGAGCAGTACTTC. V is TRBV18 and J is TRBJ2-7, with 10 bases aligning to TRBD1. The CDR3 covers 13 residues. The germline gives CDR1 KGHSH, CDR2 LQKENI. The V gene end was trimmed by 5 bases and the J gene end by 7 bases; junction bases not matched to a gene: 5.

The chain links TRBV7-2 to TRBJ2-5; D possibly corresponds to TRBD1 (6 bases). V was clipped by 5 bases and J by 4 bases, with 20 bases between them. Germline values: CDR1 SGHTA, CDR2 FQGNSA. The CDR3 has 16 amino acids. The DNA for the CDR3 is TGTGCCAGCAGCCCCCTTTCTGGGGGCAGGAGAGAGACCCAGTACTTC. It codes for CASSPLSGGRRETQYF.

In this sample, this clonotype turned up a few times. The J gene is TRBJ1-2, the V gene TRBV7-9; 7 bases match TRBD1. V lost 0 bases to trimming and J lost 5 bases; unmatched junction nucleotides: 6. This CDR3 contains 15 residues. Germline V gene sequence: CDR1 SEHNR, CDR2 FQNEAQ (reference sequence). The CDR3 nucleotides are TGTGCCAGCAGCTTAGCGCATGGGACAGTATATGGCTACACCTTC. It yields the protein CASSLAHGTVYGYTF.

The chain carries TRBV20-1 and TRBJ1-6, with D possibly TRBD1 on 5 matching bases. The CDR3 contains 17 residues. Germline assignment: CDR1 DFQATT and CDR2 SNEGSKA (reference sequence). Trimming took 5 bases from V and 0 from J, leaving 17 bases between them. This CDR3 reads CSAGKGRFSSYNSPLHF. The CDR3, as DNA: TGCAGTGCTGGAAAGGGGAGATTTAGCTCCTATAATTCACCCCTCCACTTT.

This chain connects TRBV12-3 or TRBV12-4 to TRBJ2-1, with 13 bases aligning to TRBD2. The CDR3 covers 19 residues. CDR3 loop: CTISLALSTSGGAVNEQFF. CDR3 nucleotides: TGTACCATCAGTTTAGCGCTTAGTACTAGCGGGGGGGCGGTCAATGAGCAGTTCTTC.

The rearrangement uses TRBV29-1 and TRBJ2-2; TRBD1 matches at 7 bases. CDR1 is SQVTM and CDR2 is ANQGSEA in the germline V gene. Trimming took 5 bases from V and 0 from J; bases not matched to a gene: 3. This CDR3 has 14 residues. CDR3 bases: TGCAGCGTTAGACAGGGTCCGAACACCGGGGAGCTGTTTTTT. This codes for CSVRQGPNTGELFF.

The chain links TRBV7-8 to TRBJ2-3, with D tentatively TRBD2 (6 bases). CDR1 is SGHVS and CDR2 is FQNEAQ in the germline V gene. The V and J ends lost 1 base and 2 bases respectively, with 10 bases between them. This CDR3 has 15 residues. The CDR3 DNA is TGTGCCAGCAGCTTAGTTGGGGGGTACACAGATACGCAGTATTTT. Translating gives CASSLVGGYTDTQYF.

This clonotype occurred many times. CDR3 sequence (DNA): TGTGCCAGCAGTTTTGGGCCCCCTGAGCAGTTCTTC. Protein: CASSFGPPEQFF. V gene TRBV12-3 or TRBV12-4 combines with J gene TRBJ2-1; D is ambiguous. There are 12 residues in the CDR3. Deletions cut 3 bases from V and 9 bases from J, with 9 bases between.

The gene calls are TRBV5-1 and TRBJ2-3; D call uncertain. The germline V gene has CDR1 SGHRS and CDR2 YFSETQ. The CDR3 contains 15 residues. Trimming pared 2 bases from V and 4 bases from J, leaving 14 bases between. The CDR3 DNA follows: TGCGCCAGCAGCTTCGGCGGAGACCGGGCAGATACGCAGTATTTT. It specifies CASSFGGDRADTQYF.

The V and J genes are TRBV10-3 and TRBJ2-1; TRBD1 might be the D (5 bases). V shed 3 bases and J shed 8 bases, with 8 bases lying between them. Germline V gene data show CDR1 as ENHRY and CDR2 as SYGVKD. The CDR3 extends over 12 amino acids. CDR3 residues: CAISDLGDEQFF. DNA for the CDR3: TGTGCCATCAGTGATTTAGGGGATGAGCAGTTCTTC.

The sample holds a few counts of this clonotype. The chain couples TRBV6-2 or TRBV6-3 to TRBJ2-5; D is undetermined. V gave up 7 bases and J gave up 5 bases, with 11 bases separating them. Germline CDR1 is MNHEY and CDR2 is SVGEGT. The CDR3 runs 12 residues. The CDR3 spells CASTLPEETQYF. DNA for the CDR3: TGTGCCAGCACCTTACCGGAGGAGACCCAGTACTTC.

This clonotype occurred a few times. The chain couples TRBV6-5 to TRBJ2-5, with TRBD2 matching over 8 bases. The germline CDR1 and CDR2 sequences are MNHEY and SVGAGI. V shed 6 bases and J 6 bases; nucleotides not matched to a gene: 12. CDR3 length: 15 residues. The CDR3 DNA follows: TGTGCCAGCAGACTCGGGAGGGCGTCTTCAAAGACCCAGTACTTC. Protein sequence: CASRLGRASSKTQYF.

This clonotype showed up just a few times. The chain employs TRBV10-3 and TRBJ2-1, with D possibly TRBD1 on 5 matching bases. With 0 bases removed from V and 2 bases from J, the gap between germline ends came to 8 bases. The CDR3 sequence is 15 residues long. CDR1 is ENHRY and CDR2 is SYGVKD in the germline V gene. The CDR3, as DNA: TGTGCCATCAGTGAGTCTGGGGCCGCCTACAATGAGCAGTTCTTC. This codes for CAISESGAAYNEQFF.

This clonotype was counted a few times. The genes are TRBV5-1 and TRBJ1-2; no clear D gene. The CDR3 is 13 residues long. The V gene's germline CDR1 is SGHRS and CDR2 YFSETQ. Trimming removed 2 bases from V and 2 bases from J, with 7 bases in between. DNA of the CDR3: TGCGCCAGCAGCTTATCACAGAACTATGGCTACACCTTC. This gives the protein CASSLSQNYGYTF.

This clonotype appeared many times. The chain is built from TRBV20-1 and TRBJ2-6; D ambiguous. Looked up from germline, CDR1 is DFQATT and CDR2 is SNEGSKA (reference sequence). V was pared by 6 bases and J by 0 bases, with 6 bases between. The CDR3 consists of 13 residues. The CDR3 DNA sequence: TGCAGTGCCAGAAGCTCTGGGGCCAACGTCCTGACTTTC. Protein sequence: CSARSSGANVLTF.

The V call is TRBV7-9, the J call TRBJ1-4; 7 bases match TRBD1. The CDR3 runs 16 residues. Germline loops: CDR1 SEHNR, CDR2 FQNEAQ (reference sequence). The V gene end was trimmed by 5 bases and the J gene end by 3 bases; junction bases not matched to a gene: 9. CDR3 residues: CASSVTGAGSNEKLFF. The DNA for the CDR3 is TGTGCCAGCAGCGTTACAGGGGCTGGGTCTAATGAAAAACTGTTTTTT.

At least ten counts were recorded for this clonotype. The chain is built from TRBV5-1 and TRBJ2-3; 9 nucleotides align to TRBD2. Germline CDR1 reads SGHRS; CDR2 reads YFSETQ. V shed 2 bases, J shed 6 bases, and the junction held 7 bases outside the gene matches. The CDR3 sequence is 15 residues long. The CDR3 sequence: CASSFGGRVADTQYF. CDR3 DNA: TGCGCCAGCAGCTTCGGCGGGAGGGTGGCCGATACGCAGTATTTT. Full variable domain (outside the CDR3, taken from reference TRBV5-1 and TRBJ2-3): KAGVTQTPRYLIKTRGQQVTLSCSPISGHRSVSWYQQTPGQGLQFLFEYFSETQRNKGNFPGRFSGRQFSNSRSEMNVSTLELGDSALYLCASSFGGRVADTQYFGPGTRLTVL.

There are a few counts of this clonotype. The chain links TRBV6-2 or TRBV6-3 to TRBJ2-7; D is possibly TRBD2 (6 bases). The CDR3 contains 15 residues. The V gene's germline CDR1 is MNHEY and CDR2 SVGEGT. Trimming stripped 2 bases from V and 1 base from J, with 12 bases between. Here the CDR3 reads CASSYVSGVSYEQYF. CDR3 DNA sequence: TGTGCCAGCAGTTACGTGTCGGGAGTTTCCTACGAGCAGTACTTC.